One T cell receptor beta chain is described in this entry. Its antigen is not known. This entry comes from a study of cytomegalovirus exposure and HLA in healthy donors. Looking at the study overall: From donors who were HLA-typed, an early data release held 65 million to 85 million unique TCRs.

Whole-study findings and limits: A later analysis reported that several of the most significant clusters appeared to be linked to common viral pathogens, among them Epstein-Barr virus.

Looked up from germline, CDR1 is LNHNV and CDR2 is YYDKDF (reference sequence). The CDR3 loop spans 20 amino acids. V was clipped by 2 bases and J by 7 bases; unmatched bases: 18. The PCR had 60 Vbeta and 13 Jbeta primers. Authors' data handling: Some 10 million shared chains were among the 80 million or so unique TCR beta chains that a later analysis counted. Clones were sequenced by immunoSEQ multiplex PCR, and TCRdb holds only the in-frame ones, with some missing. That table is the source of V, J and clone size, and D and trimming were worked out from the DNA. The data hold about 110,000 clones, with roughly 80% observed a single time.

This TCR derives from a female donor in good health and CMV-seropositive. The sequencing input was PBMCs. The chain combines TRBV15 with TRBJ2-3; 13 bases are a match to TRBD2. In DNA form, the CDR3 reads TGTGCCACCAGCAGATTCCATAAGGGGGAACTAGCGGGAGGGCCGAATACGCAGTATTTT. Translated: CATSRFHKGELAGGPNTQYF.